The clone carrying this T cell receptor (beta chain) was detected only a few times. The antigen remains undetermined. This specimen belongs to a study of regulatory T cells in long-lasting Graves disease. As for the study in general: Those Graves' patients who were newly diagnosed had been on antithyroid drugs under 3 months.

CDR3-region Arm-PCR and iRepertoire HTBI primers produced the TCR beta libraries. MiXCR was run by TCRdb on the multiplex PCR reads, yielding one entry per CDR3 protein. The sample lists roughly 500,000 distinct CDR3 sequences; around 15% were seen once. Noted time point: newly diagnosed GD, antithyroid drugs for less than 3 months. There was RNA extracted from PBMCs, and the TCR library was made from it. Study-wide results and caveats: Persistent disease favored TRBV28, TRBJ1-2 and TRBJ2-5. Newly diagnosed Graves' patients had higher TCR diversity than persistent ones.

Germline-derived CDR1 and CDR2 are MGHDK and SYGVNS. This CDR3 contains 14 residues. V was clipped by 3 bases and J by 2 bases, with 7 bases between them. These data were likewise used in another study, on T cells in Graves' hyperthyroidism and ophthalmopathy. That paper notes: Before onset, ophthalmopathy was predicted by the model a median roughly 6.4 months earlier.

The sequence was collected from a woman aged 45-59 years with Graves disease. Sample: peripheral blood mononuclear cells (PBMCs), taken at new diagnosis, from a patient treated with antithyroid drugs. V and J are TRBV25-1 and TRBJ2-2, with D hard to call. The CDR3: CASSESDNTGELFF. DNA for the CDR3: TGTGCCAGCAGTGAGTCAGATAACACCGGGGAGCTGTTTTTT.